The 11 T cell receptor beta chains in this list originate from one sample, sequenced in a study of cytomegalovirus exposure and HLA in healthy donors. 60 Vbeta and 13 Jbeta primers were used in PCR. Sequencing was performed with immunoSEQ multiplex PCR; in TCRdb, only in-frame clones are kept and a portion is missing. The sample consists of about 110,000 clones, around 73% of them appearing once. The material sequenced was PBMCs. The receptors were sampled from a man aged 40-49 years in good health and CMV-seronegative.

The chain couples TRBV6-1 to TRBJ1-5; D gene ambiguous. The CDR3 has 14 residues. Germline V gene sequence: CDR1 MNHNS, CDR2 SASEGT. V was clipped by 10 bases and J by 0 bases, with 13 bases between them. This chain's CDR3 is CATRPDVSNQPQHF. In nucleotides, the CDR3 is TGTGCCACCAGACCAGATGTTAGCAATCAGCCCCAGCATTTT.

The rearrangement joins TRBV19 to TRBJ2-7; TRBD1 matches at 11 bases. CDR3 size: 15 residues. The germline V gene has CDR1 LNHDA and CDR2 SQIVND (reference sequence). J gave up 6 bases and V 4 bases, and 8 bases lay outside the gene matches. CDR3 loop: CASSNWDRGEPEQYF. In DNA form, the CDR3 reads TGTGCCAGTAGTAATTGGGACAGGGGGGAACCCGAGCAGTACTTC.

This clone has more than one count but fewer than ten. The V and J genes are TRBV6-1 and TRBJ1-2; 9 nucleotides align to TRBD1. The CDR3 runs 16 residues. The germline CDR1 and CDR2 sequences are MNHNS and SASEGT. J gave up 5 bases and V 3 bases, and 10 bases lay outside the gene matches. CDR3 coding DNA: TGTGCCAGCAGTGACCTAATGACAGGGGGTGTTTATGGCTACACCTTC. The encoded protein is CASSDLMTGGVYGYTF.

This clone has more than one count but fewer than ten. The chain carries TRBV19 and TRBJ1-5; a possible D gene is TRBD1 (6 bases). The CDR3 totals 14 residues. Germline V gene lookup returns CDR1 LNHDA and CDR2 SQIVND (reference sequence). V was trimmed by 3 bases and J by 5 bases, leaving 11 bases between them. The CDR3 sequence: CASSIRGAHQPQHF. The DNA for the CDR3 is TGTGCCAGTAGTATTCGGGGGGCACATCAGCCCCAGCATTTT. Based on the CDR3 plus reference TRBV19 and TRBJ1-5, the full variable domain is DGGITQSPKYLFRKEGQNVTLSCEQNLNHDAMYWYRQDPGQGLRLIYYSQIVNDFQKGDIAEGYSVSREKKESFPLTVTSAQKNPTAFYLCASSIRGAHQPQHFGDGTRLSIL.

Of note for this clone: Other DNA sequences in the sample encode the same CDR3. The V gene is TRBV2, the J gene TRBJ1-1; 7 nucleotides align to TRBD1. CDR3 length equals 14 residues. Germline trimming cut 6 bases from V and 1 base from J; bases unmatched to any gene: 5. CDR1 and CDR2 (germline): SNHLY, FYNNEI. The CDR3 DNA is TGTGCCAGCAGACCCCGGACAGGGAACACTGAAGCTTTCTTT. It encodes CASRPRTGNTEAFF.

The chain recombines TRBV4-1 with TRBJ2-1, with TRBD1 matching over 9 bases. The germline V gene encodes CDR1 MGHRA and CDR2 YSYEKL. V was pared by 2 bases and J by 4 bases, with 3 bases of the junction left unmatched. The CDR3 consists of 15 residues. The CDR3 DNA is TGCGCCAGCAGCCAATTACAGGGGGCGTACAATGAGCAGTTCTTC. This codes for CASSQLQGAYNEQFF.

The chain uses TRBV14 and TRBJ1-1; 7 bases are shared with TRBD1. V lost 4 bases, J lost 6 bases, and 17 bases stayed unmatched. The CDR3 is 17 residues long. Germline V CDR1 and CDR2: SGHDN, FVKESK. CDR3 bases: TGTGCCAGCAGCCTCGTCCCGATCGGTACAGGGGCGGCTGAAGCTTTCTTT. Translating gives CASSLVPIGTGAAEAFF.

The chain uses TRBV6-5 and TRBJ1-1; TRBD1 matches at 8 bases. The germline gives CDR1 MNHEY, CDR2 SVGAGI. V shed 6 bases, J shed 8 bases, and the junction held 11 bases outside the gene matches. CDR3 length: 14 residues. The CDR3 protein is CASSPGQALTEAFF. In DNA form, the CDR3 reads TGTGCCAGCAGCCCGGGACAGGCTCTAACCGAAGCTTTCTTT.

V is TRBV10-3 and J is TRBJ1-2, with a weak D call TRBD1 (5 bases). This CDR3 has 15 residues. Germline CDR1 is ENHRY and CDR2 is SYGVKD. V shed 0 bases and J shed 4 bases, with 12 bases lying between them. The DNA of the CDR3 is TGTGCCATCAGTGAGTCGAGACAGACCCTCTATGGCTACACCTTC. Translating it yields CAISESRQTLYGYTF.

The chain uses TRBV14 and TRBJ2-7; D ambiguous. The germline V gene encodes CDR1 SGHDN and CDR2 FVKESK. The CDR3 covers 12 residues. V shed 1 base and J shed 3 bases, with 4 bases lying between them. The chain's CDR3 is CASSQVLYEQYF. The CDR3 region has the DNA TGTGCCAGCAGCCAAGTTCTCTACGAGCAGTACTTC.

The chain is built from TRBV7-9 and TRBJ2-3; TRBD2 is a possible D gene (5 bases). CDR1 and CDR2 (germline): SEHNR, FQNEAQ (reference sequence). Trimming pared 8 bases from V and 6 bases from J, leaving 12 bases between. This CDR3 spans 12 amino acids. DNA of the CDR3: TGTGCCAGCGGGGAGATTCTGGATACGCAGTATTTT. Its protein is CASGEILDTQYF. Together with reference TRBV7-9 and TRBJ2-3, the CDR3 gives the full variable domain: DTGVSQNPRHKITKRGQNVTFRCDPISEHNRLYWYRQTLGQGPEFLTYFQNEAQLEKSRLLSDRFSAERPKGSFSTLEIQRTEQGDSAMYLCASGEILDTQYFGPGTRLTVL.